Below, 12 T cell receptor beta chains from the same sample are listed, as sequenced in a study of T cells after yellow fever vaccination. In TCRdb, the 5' RACE reads were re-called with MiXCR into one record per CDR3 protein. The sample shows about 320,000 distinct CDR3 sequences, about 10% of them seen only once. The sequenced sample was CD4+ T cells sorted from PBMCs, obtained 45 days after the yellow fever booster vaccination. These receptors all stem from a man aged 18 to 30 who received the YFV17D yellow fever vaccine.

J is TRBJ1-3 and V is TRBV6-5, with D possibly being TRBD1 (5 bases). This CDR3 spans 15 amino acids. Looked up from germline, CDR1 is MNHEY and CDR2 is SVGAGI. The V gene lost 0 bases and the J gene lost 2 bases, with 8 bases spanning the gap. CDR3 coding DNA: TGTGCCAGCAGTTACTCTGTGGGGCCTGGAAACACCATATATTTT. This sequence encodes CASSYSVGPGNTIYF.

Only a few counts were recorded for this clonotype. J is TRBJ1-1 and V is TRBV9, with D perhaps TRBD1 (5 bases). CDR3 length equals 17 residues. Germline loops: CDR1 SGDLS, CDR2 YYNGEE. The V gene lost 0 bases and the J gene lost 4 bases, with 19 bases spanning the gap. The CDR3 sequence: CASSVATAASGGTEAFF. In DNA form, the CDR3 reads TGTGCCAGCAGCGTAGCTACTGCCGCTTCTGGGGGCACTGAAGCTTTCTTT.

This chain connects TRBV4-1 to TRBJ2-7, with 9 bases identical to TRBD2. V trimming: 0 bases; J trimming: 5 bases; junction bases outside the gene matches: 5. Germline values: CDR1 MGHRA, CDR2 YSYEKL. The CDR3 length is 15 residues. The CDR3: CASSQDKRGVHEQYF. CDR3 sequence (DNA): TGCGCCAGCAGCCAAGATAAGCGGGGGGTGCACGAGCAGTACTTC.

The V and J genes are TRBV2 and TRBJ1-1; no firm D call. The germline V gene encodes CDR1 SNHLY and CDR2 FYNNEI. The CDR3 totals 14 residues. V lost 6 bases, J lost 4 bases, and 15 bases lay in between. The CDR3 DNA reads TGTGCCAGCAGGATGGACGGAAGCATCACTGAAGCTTTCTTT. Protein sequence: CASRMDGSITEAFF.

This clonotype was seen a few times. This sequence joins TRBV4-2 and TRBJ1-2; 7 positions agree with TRBD1. V trimming: 1 base; J trimming: 5 bases; junction bases outside the gene matches: 7. Germline CDR1 and CDR2: LGHNA and YNFKEQ. This CDR3 comprises 15 residues. Here the CDR3 reads CASSQGEGQNYGYTF. DNA for the CDR3: TGTGCCAGCAGCCAAGGCGAGGGACAGAATTATGGCTACACCTTC.

CDR3 loop: CASSPPGQANTGELFF. The CDR3 coding sequence is TGTGCCAGCTCACCACCGGGACAGGCGAACACCGGGGAGCTGTTTTTT. The chain uses TRBV18 and TRBJ2-2, with 8 nucleotides matching TRBD1. J was trimmed by 0 bases and V by 0 bases; bases with no gene match: 0. The CDR3 sequence is 16 residues long. Germline V lookup: CDR1 KGHSH, CDR2 LQKENI. Full variable domain (rest looked up from reference TRBV18 and TRBJ2-2): NAGVMQNPRHLVRRRGQEARLRCSPMKGHSHVYWYRQLPEEGLKFMVYLQKENIIDESGMPKERFSAEFPKEGPSILRIQQVVRGDSAAYFCASSPPGQANTGELFFGEGSRLTVL.

The gene calls are TRBV4-2 and TRBJ1-2; possible D gene TRBD1, 6 bases. The CDR3 is made up of 14 amino acids. Trimming took off 5 bases at V and 4 bases at J, with 14 bases between the two ends. Germline V gene lookup returns CDR1 LGHNA and CDR2 YNFKEQ. CDR3 region: CASSGGGALYGYTF. The CDR3 DNA is TGTGCCAGCAGCGGGGGCGGGGCCCTCTATGGCTACACCTTC.

This clonotype was seen only a few times. The chain couples TRBV6-2 or TRBV6-3 to TRBJ2-2, with D hard to call. The length of the CDR3 is 12 residues. V was shortened by 5 bases and J by 8 bases, with 9 bases between the two germline ends. Germline V CDR1 and CDR2: MNHEY, SVGEGT. The CDR3 bases are TGTGCCAGCAGTCTCCGAGCAGGGGAGCTGTTTTTT. Encoded protein: CASSLRAGELFF.

This clonotype came up a few times. This chain connects TRBV28 to TRBJ2-5, with TRBD1 as a possible D gene (6 bases). Trimming stripped 7 bases from V and 5 bases from J, with 17 bases between. This CDR3 comprises 14 residues. CDR1 and CDR2 from the germline V gene are MDHEN and SYDVKM. CDR3: CASTFPGDGETQYF. The CDR3 bases are TGTGCCAGCACATTCCCAGGGGACGGGGAGACCCAGTACTTC.

The chain recombines TRBV28 with TRBJ2-1; a possible D gene is TRBD1 (6 bases). CDR1 is MDHEN and CDR2 is SYDVKM in the germline V gene. V was pared by 5 bases and J by 8 bases, with 22 bases between. The CDR3 runs to 16 residues. CDR3: CASSLSFGAGVDEQFF. The CDR3 bases are TGTGCCAGCAGTCTCAGCTTTGGGGCAGGGGTCGATGAGCAGTTCTTC.

This clonotype was detected a few times. This rearrangement joins TRBV7-9 to TRBJ2-5; TRBD1 agrees at 9 bases. J was trimmed by 1 base and V by 2 bases; bases with no gene match: 14. Germline V gene sequence: CDR1 SEHNR, CDR2 FQNEAQ (reference sequence). This CDR3 contains 19 residues. CDR3: CASSLSPWGTGYLQETQYF. As DNA, the CDR3 is TGTGCCAGCAGCTTATCTCCGTGGGGGACAGGGTATCTCCAAGAGACCCAGTACTTC.

The chain recombines TRBV7-2 with TRBJ2-5; 7 bases map to TRBD2. The CDR3 is made up of 14 amino acids. Germline values: CDR1 SGHTA, CDR2 FQGNSA. The V and J ends lost 3 bases and 5 bases, in that order; junction bases with no gene match: 6. CDR3 nucleotide sequence: TGTGCCAGCAGCTTGGGGGGAGGGTGGGAGACCCAGTACTTC. Protein product: CASSLGGGWETQYF. The full variable domain, completed using reference TRBV7-2 and TRBJ2-5, is GAGVSQSPSNKVTEKGKDVELRCDPISGHTALYWYRQSLGQGLEFLIYFQGNSAPDKSGLPSDRFSAERTGGSVSTLTIQRTQQEDSAVYLCASSLGGGWETQYFGPGTRLLVL.